This entry features one TCR beta chain sequence. The data are from a study of blood T cell repertoires in COVID-19. Across the whole study: From T cells, B-cell-depleted T cells, or PBMCs came the material, which was cDNA or gDNA.

Libraries were prepared by immunoSEQ multiplex PCR; TCRdb keeps only in-frame clonotypes and omits some of them. The sample carries 150,000 to 200,000 clones, approximately 85% recorded once. V shed 7 bases and J shed 5 bases, with 15 bases lying between them. This CDR3 comprises 14 residues. The germline V gene encodes CDR1 SNHLY and CDR2 FYNNEI. Seattle patient enrollment occurred during active infection, with longitudinal follow-up thereafter. This chain links TRBV2 with TRBJ2-1, with TRBD1 as a possible D gene (6 bases). Sequenced: peripheral blood. This receptor was identified in a man of 80 years or more with COVID-19, enrolled during active disease. CDR3 bases: TGTGCCAGCAAAACAGGGATGGGTAACAATGAGCAGTTCTTC. Its protein is CASKTGMGNNEQFF.